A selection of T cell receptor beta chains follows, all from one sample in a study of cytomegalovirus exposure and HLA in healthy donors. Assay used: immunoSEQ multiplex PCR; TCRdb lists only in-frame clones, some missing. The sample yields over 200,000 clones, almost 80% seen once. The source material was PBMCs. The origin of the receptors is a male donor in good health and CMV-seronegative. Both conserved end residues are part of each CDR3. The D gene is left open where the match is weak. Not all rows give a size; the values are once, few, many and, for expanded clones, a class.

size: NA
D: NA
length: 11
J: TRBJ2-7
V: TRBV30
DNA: TGTGCCTGGTCACTTAGGGGGGAGCAGTACTTC
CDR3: CAWSLRGEQYF

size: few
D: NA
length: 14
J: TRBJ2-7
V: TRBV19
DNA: TGTGCCAGTAGTACATCTTCGAGGTACTACGAGCAGTACTTC
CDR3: CASSTSSRYYEQYF

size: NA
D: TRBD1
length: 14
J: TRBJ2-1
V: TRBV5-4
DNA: TGTGCCAGCAGCTGGAAAGGGACAGGTAATGAGCAGTTCTTC
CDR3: CASSWKGTGNEQFF

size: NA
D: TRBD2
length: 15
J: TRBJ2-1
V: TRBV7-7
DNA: TGTGCCAGCAGCTTTGAACTAGCGGGAGTCGATGAGCAGTTCTTC
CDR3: CASSFELAGVDEQFF

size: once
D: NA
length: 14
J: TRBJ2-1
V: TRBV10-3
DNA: TGTGCCATCGGGGCGGTCTACGCAAACAATGAGCAGTTCTTC
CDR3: CAIGAVYANNEQFF

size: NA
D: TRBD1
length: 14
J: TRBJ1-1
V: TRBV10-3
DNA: TGTGCCATCTCGGGACAGGGTGGGGGCACTGAAGCTTTCTTT
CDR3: CAISGQGGGTEAFF

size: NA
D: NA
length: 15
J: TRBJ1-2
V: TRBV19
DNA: TGTGCCAGTAGTATCTCGGGGACACCGCTCTATGGCTACACCTTC
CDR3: CASSISGTPLYGYTF

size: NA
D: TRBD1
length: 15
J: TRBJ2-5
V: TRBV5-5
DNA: TGTGCCAGCAGCTTGGCCCAGGGGGCTAGGGAGACCCAGTACTTC
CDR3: CASSLAQGARETQYF

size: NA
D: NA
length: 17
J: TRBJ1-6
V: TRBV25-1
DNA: TGTGCCAGCAGTGGGGTCGTCCAGGGGTCCGGACATTCACCCCTCCACTTT
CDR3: CASSGVVQGSGHSPLHF

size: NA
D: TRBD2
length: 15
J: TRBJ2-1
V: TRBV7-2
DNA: TGTGCCAGCAGCTTTAGCGGGGGGTCCTACAATGAGCAGTTCTTC
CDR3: CASSFSGGSYNEQFF

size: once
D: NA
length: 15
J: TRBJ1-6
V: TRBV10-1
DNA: TGCGCCAGCAGTGAAGGCTCGGGGAGCGGTTCACCCCTCCACTTT
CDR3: CASSEGSGSGSPLHF

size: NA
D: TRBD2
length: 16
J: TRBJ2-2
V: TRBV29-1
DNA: TGCAGCGTGGGCTGGGGCGGGAGGGCCGTCAGCGGGGAGCTGTTTTTT
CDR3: CSVGWGGRAVSGELFF

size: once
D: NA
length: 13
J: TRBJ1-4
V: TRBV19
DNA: TGTGCCAGTAGTTTCGACCCGGGGAAAAGACTGTTTTTT
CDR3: CASSFDPGKRLFF

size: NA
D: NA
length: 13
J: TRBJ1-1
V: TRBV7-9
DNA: TGTGCCAGCAGCCTCTCGACGGGAACTGAAGCTTTCTTT
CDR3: CASSLSTGTEAFF

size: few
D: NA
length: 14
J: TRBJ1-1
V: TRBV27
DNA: TGTGCCAGCAGTTTTGGTGCTATGAACACTGAAGCTTTCTTT
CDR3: CASSFGAMNTEAFF

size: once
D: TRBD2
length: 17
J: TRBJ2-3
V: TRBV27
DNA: TGTGCCAGCAGTTCCCCCCGGGGAGGGTTGGGAGCAGATACGCAGTATTTT
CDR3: CASSSPRGGLGADTQYF

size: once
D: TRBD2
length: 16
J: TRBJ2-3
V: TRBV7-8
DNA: TGTGCCAGCAGCTTCTCGGGACTAGCGGGAGTTGATACGCAGTATTTT
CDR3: CASSFSGLAGVDTQYF

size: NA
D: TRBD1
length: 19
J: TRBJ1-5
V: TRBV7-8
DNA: TGTGCCAGCAGCTTAGGTCTGGTTAGGGACAGGGTGGGGCATCAGCCCCAGCATTTT
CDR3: CASSLGLVRDRVGHQPQHF

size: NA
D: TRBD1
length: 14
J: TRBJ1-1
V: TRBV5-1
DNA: TGCGCCAGCAGCCTGGGGACAGAGAACACTGAAGCTTTCTTT
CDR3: CASSLGTENTEAFF

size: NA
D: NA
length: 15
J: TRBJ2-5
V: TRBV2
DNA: TGTGCCAGCAGAGAAGATACAGGGATGCAAGAGACCCAGTACTTC
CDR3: CASREDTGMQETQYF

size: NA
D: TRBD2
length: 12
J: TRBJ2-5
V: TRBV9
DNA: TGTGCCAGCCGAGGACTAGGAGAGACCCAGTACTTC
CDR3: CASRGLGETQYF

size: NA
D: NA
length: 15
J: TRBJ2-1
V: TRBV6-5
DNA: TGTGCCAGCAGTTACTCCCCCCTTAGCACTACTGAGCAGTTCTTC
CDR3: CASSYSPLSTTEQFF

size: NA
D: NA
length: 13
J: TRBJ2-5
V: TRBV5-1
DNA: TGCGCCAGCAGCACCGGGTCTGGGGAGACCCAGTACTTC
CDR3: CASSTGSGETQYF

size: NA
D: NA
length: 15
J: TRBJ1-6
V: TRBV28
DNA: TGTGCCAGCAGTTTTCTCCCTTCGGATAATTCACCCCTCCACTTT
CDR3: CASSFLPSDNSPLHF

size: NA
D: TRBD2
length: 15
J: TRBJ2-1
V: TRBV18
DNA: TGTGCCAGCTCACCACCGATTACTAGCGGGAATGAGCAGTTCTTC
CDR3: CASSPPITSGNEQFF

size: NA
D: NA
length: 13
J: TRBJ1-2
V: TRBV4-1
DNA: TGCGCCAGCAGCCACAGGGTGGACTATGGCTACACCTTC
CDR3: CASSHRVDYGYTF

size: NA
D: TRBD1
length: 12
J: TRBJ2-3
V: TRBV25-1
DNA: TGTGCCAGCGGACAGGGGGCAGATACGCAGTATTTT
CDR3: CASGQGADTQYF

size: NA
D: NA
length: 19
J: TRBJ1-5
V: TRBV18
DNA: TGTGCCAGCTCACCCCCAAAATCAACAGGGCTGGGAGGCAATCAGCCCCAGCATTTT
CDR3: CASSPPKSTGLGGNQPQHF

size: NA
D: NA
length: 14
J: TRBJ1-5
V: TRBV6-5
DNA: TGCGCAACTATGGACAGACATAGCAATCAGCCCCAGCATTTT
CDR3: CATMDRHSNQPQHF

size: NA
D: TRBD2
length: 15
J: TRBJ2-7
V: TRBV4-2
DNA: TGTGCCAGCAGCCAAGGAACTAGCGGAACCTACGAGCAGTACTTC
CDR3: CASSQGTSGTYEQYF

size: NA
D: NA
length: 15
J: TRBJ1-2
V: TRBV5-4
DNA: TGTGCCAGCAGCTTGGTGGTGGGGGCCGGCTATGGCTACACCTTC
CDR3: CASSLVVGAGYGYTF

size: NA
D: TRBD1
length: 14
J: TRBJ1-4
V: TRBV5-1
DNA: TGCGCCAGCAGCCCGGGACAGGGCAATGAAGCGGTGTTTTTT
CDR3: CASSPGQGNEAVFF

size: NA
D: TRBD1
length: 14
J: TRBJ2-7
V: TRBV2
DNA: TGTGCCAGCAGTGTGACAGGGGGCTCCTACGAGCAGTACTTC
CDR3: CASSVTGGSYEQYF

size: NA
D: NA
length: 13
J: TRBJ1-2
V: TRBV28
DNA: TGTGCCAGCAGTTCAGGGTTATCCTATGGCTACACCTTC
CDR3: CASSSGLSYGYTF

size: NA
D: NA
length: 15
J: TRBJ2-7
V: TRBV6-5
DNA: TGTGCCAGCAGTTACGACCGGACACCCTCCTACGAGCAGTACTTC
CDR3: CASSYDRTPSYEQYF

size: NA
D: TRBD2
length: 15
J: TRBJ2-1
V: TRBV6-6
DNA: TGTGCCAGCAGTTACTCTCTGGCGGGAGGAGGTGAGCAGTTCTTC
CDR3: CASSYSLAGGGEQFF

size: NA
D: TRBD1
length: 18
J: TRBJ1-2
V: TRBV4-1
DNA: TGCGCCAGCAGCCAAGATAATTCGGGCCGGGACAGGGCCTATGGCTACACCTTC
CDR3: CASSQDNSGRDRAYGYTF

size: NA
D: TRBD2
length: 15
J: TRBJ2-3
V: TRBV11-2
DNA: TGTGCCAGCAGCTTTTCGGGAGGAAGCGCAGATACGCAGTATTTT
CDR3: CASSFSGGSADTQYF

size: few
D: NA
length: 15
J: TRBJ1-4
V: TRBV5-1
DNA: TGCGCCAGCAGCTTGGAGGCCACTAGGAATGAAAAACTGTTTTTT
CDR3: CASSLEATRNEKLFF

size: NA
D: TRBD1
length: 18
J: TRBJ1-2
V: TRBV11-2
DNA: TGTGCCAGCAGCTTAGACCCGGGACAGGGGGCGCGAGTGTATGGCTACACCTTC
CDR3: CASSLDPGQGARVYGYTF

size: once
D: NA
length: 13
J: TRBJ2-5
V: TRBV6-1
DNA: TGTGCCAGTGCCCGGGACTTACAAGAGACCCAGTACTTC
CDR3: CASARDLQETQYF